One and the same sample provided the 13 T cell receptor beta chains below, sequenced in a study of OX40 agonist ivuxolimab in advanced cancers. Profiling relied on immunoSEQ multiplex PCR, and the TCRdb table lists in-frame clones only, not all of them. The repertoire holds almost 50,000 clones, with 88% as singletons. Specimen: CD4+ or CD8+ T cells sorted from blood, collected in a trial of the OX40 agonist ivuxolimab. All receptors derive from an adult with an advanced solid tumor such as melanoma, head and neck, liver or kidney cancer.

The V call is TRBV28, the J call TRBJ2-3; the D gene is possibly TRBD2 (5 bases). With 3 bases removed from V and 4 bases from J, the gap between germline ends came to 20 bases. Germline V gives CDR1 MDHEN, CDR2 SYDVKM. The CDR3 spans 17 residues. CDR3 region: CASSLAGVGSISDTQYF. The CDR3 DNA reads as TGTGCCAGCAGTTTGGCGGGTGTGGGGTCCATCTCAGATACGCAGTATTTT.

The chain links TRBV4-1 to TRBJ2-1, with D perhaps given as TRBD1 or TRBD2 (5 bases each). The CDR3 is made up of 15 amino acids. Trimming cost V 4 bases and J 0 bases, with 10 bases left between them. The germline V gene encodes CDR1 MGHRA and CDR2 YSYEKL. CDR3: CASSREGSSYNEQFF. The DNA of the CDR3 is TGCGCCAGCAGCCGTGAGGGGAGCTCCTACAATGAGCAGTTCTTC.

The chain links TRBV4-3 to TRBJ2-2, with D unclear. This CDR3 contains 13 residues. The germline gives CDR1 LGHNA, CDR2 YSLEER. V was clipped by 4 bases and J by 7 bases, with 10 bases between them. The CDR3, as DNA: TGCGCCAGCAGCCCTAGTAGGAACGGGGAGCTGTTTTTT. Translated, it gives CASSPSRNGELFF.

The chain is built from TRBV5-1 and TRBJ2-5, with 8 bases identical to TRBD2. In germline, CDR1 is SGHRS, CDR2 YFSETQ. J lost 5 bases, V lost 5 bases, and 11 bases had no gene match. The CDR3 is 15 amino acids. Written as DNA, the CDR3 is TGCGCCAGCAGACCCATCGGGGGGGGCCGCGAGACCCAGTACTTC. This codes for CASRPIGGGRETQYF.

This clone was detected a few times. The genes are TRBV28 and TRBJ2-7; 9 bases are a match to TRBD2. CDR3 length: 15 residues. The J segment lost 4 bases and the V segment lost 8 bases, leaving 12 bases of the junction unmatched. The V gene's germline CDR1 is MDHEN and CDR2 SYDVKM. CDR3 in amino acids: CASGSVAGAGYEQYF. In DNA form, the CDR3 reads TGTGCCAGCGGTTCTGTAGCGGGGGCCGGGTACGAGCAGTACTTC.

The V call is TRBV7-8, the J call TRBJ1-1, with 9 positions matching TRBD1. This CDR3 has 15 amino acids. Germline V gene data show CDR1 as SGHVS and CDR2 as FQNEAQ. Trimming took 10 bases from V and 3 from J; bases not matched to a gene: 12. CDR3 nucleotide sequence: TGTGCCACTCAGGACAGGGGCATCTTCGACACTGAAGCTTTCTTT. Translation gives CATQDRGIFDTEAFF.

V gene TRBV6-1 combines with J gene TRBJ1-5; perhaps TRBD1 as D (6 bases). Germline-derived CDR1 and CDR2 are MNHNS and SASEGT. The CDR3 totals 16 residues. The V gene lost 0 bases and the J gene lost 3 bases, with 12 bases spanning the gap. The CDR3, as DNA: TGTGCCAGCAGTGAAGCGCGGGGGGGCAACAATCAGCCCCAGCATTTT. Protein product: CASSEARGGNNQPQHF.

The chain has TRBV9 and TRBJ2-6, with D perhaps matching TRBD2 (5 bases). Trimming removed 4 bases at V and 8 bases at J, with 16 bases between. The CDR3 runs to 15 residues. Germline CDR1 SGDLS, CDR2 YYNGEE. CDR3 nucleotide sequence: TGTGCCAGCAGCTCCTACGGGCTCGGGACCAACGTCCTGACTTTC. It translates to CASSSYGLGTNVLTF.

The chain uses TRBV7-2 and TRBJ2-2, with a tentative D call TRBD1 (5 bases). CDR3 length: 17 residues. Germline values: CDR1 SGHTA, CDR2 FQGNSA. Trimming took off 0 bases at V and 5 bases at J, with 16 bases between the two ends. CDR3 DNA: TGTGCCAGCAGCTTAGCAACAGGCCCCTACAGAACCGGGGAGCTGTTTTTT. Protein product: CASSLATGPYRTGELFF.

J is TRBJ2-3 and V is TRBV19; D may be TRBD1 (5 bases). The CDR3 spans 14 residues. Deletions cut 7 bases from V and 0 bases from J, with 11 bases between. Germline V gene data show CDR1 as LNHDA and CDR2 as SQIVND (reference sequence). The CDR3 loop reads CASTLTASTDTQYF. The CDR3 DNA sequence: TGTGCCAGTACCCTGACAGCTAGCACAGATACGCAGTATTTT. Drawing the rest from reference TRBV19 and TRBJ2-3, the complete variable domain is DGGITQSPKYLFRKEGQNVTLSCEQNLNHDAMYWYRQDPGQGLRLIYYSQIVNDFQKGDIAEGYSVSREKKESFPLTVTSAQKNPTAFYLCASTLTASTDTQYFGPGTRLTVL.

The V call is TRBV27, the J call TRBJ1-5; D may be TRBD1 (6 bases). Looked up from germline, CDR1 is MNHEY and CDR2 is SMNVEV (reference sequence). The CDR3 runs 14 residues. V gave up 9 bases and J gave up 6 bases, with 18 bases separating them. The CDR3 reads CASSTRGRPQPQHF. The CDR3 DNA reads as TGTGCCAGTAGTACCCGGGGGCGGCCTCAGCCCCAGCATTTT.

V and J are TRBV27 and TRBJ2-1; possibly TRBD2 for D (5 bases). V lost 2 bases and J 15 bases, leaving 29 bases between the germline ends. The length of the CDR3 is 17 residues. The germline V gene encodes CDR1 MNHEY and CDR2 SMNVEV (reference sequence). The CDR3 DNA reads TGTGCCAGCAGTTTAGGGGATACGGACTCCTACTTACAACCCTTGTTCTTC. Encoded protein: CASSLGDTDSYLQPLFF.

This chain links TRBV13 with TRBJ1-1; 7 nucleotides align to TRBD1. V was clipped by 1 base and J by 11 bases; unmatched bases: 4. The length of the CDR3 is 12 residues. Per the germline V gene, CDR1 is PRHDT and CDR2 is FYEKMQ (reference sequence). CDR3 protein: CASSLVGRGAFF. The CDR3 DNA reads as TGTGCCAGCAGCTTAGTTGGCAGGGGGGCTTTCTTT.